This TCR beta chain appears in the sequencing data of a study of cytomegalovirus exposure and HLA in healthy donors. General study points: Reportedly, diagnosis of cytomegalovirus status by the classifier showed high specificity and sensitivity.

In the case of this clone: Its antigen is currently unknown.

Trimming shortened V by 5 bases and J by 1 base, and 12 bases separated the two germline ends. The CDR3 has 14 residues. Germline CDR1 and CDR2: KGHSH and LQKENI. The PCR contained 60 Vbeta and 13 Jbeta primers. Assay: immunoSEQ multiplex PCR; the TCRdb copy retains only in-frame clones and omits some. Found here are about 130,000 clones, more than 60% of them singletons; the top ten hold approximately 1.7%. Healthy bone marrow donors made up the donors. The donors, nominally healthy at sampling, likely had unrecorded immune exposures. This TCR was sampled from a middle-aged woman in good health and CMV-seronegative. The chain uses TRBV18 and TRBJ2-7; tentative D call: TRBD1 (5 bases). The sample consisted of PBMCs. CDR3 region: CASSAEGVSYEQYF. In DNA form, the CDR3 reads TGTGCCAGCTCAGCGGAAGGGGTTTCCTACGAGCAGTACTTC.